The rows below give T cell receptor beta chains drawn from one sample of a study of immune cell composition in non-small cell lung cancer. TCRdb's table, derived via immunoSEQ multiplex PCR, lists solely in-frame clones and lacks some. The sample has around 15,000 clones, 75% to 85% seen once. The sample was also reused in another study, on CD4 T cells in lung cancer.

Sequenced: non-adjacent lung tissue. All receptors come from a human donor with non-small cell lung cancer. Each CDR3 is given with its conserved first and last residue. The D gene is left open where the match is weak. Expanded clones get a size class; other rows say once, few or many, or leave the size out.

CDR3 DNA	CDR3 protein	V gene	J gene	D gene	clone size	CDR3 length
TGTGCCAGCACCTCAGGGAGCACCGGGGAGCTGTTTTTT	CASTSGSTGELFF	TRBV9	TRBJ2-2	.	.	13
TGTGCCAGCAGGGTCGGGGTGGGCACTGAAGCTTTCTTT	CASRVGVGTEAFF	TRBV2	TRBJ1-1	.	.	13
TGTGCCAGCAGATCGGAGGGCAGGGGGCTAGGTCAGCCCCAGCATTTT	CASRSEGRGLGQPQHF	TRBV28	TRBJ1-5	TRBD1	.	16
TGCGCCAGCAGCGCGGGACAGCGAAGCTCTGGGGCCAACGTCCTGACTTTC	CASSAGQRSSGANVLTF	TRBV5-1	TRBJ2-6	.	.	17
TGTGCCAGCAGCTTAACTCACGACAGGAAAGCTAACTATGGCTACACCTTC	CASSLTHDRKANYGYTF	TRBV7-9	TRBJ1-2	.	once	17
TGTGCCAGCAGCCAAGGGGTGGGTACTGGGAGCACAGATACGCAGTATTTT	CASSQGVGTGSTDTQYF	TRBV4-2	TRBJ2-3	.	.	17
TGTGCCAGCAGCCGACAGGGTGCTGGCCAGCCCCAGCATTTT	CASSRQGAGQPQHF	TRBV5-8	TRBJ1-5	TRBD1	.	14
TGTGCCAGCCGCCTAGCGGGGGGCGCGAACACCGGGGAGCTGTTTTTT	CASRLAGGANTGELFF	TRBV7-3	TRBJ2-2	TRBD2	.	16
TGTGCCAGCAGACCACAGGATTATAGCAATCAGCCCCAGCATTTT	CASRPQDYSNQPQHF	TRBV28	TRBJ1-5	.	once	15
TGCGCCAGCAGCGCGACCGGGACAGGGGTTCAGCCCCAGCATTTT	CASSATGTGVQPQHF	TRBV4-1	TRBJ1-5	TRBD1	.	15
TGTGCCAGCAGCTTAGGGGCTACAGATACGCAGTATTTT	CASSLGATDTQYF	TRBV7-9	TRBJ2-3	.	.	13
TGTGCCAGCAGTGATCTAGACCCAACAGGGGAGACGAAGGGTGGCTACACCTTC	CASSDLDPTGETKGGYTF	TRBV25-1	TRBJ1-2	TRBD1	.	18
TGTGCCACCAGCAGAGACAGGCGCCCCTCGAACACTGAAGCTTTCTTT	CATSRDRRPSNTEAFF	TRBV15	TRBJ1-1	.	.	16
TGCGCCAGCAGCCCCGGACTAGTTAACTACAATGAGCAGTTCTTC	CASSPGLVNYNEQFF	TRBV10-2	TRBJ2-1	TRBD2	.	15
TGCGCCAGCAGCCAAGAGGGACAGCCGGGCACCGGGGAGCTGTTTTTT	CASSQEGQPGTGELFF	TRBV4-1	TRBJ2-2	TRBD1	large	16
TGTGCCAGCAGCTTGGTTCGGTATAATTCACCCCTCCACTTT	CASSLVRYNSPLHF	TRBV5-6	TRBJ1-6	.	.	14
TGTGCCAGCAGCTTAGTGAGCGGAACCTACGAGCAGTACTTC	CASSLVSGTYEQYF	TRBV2	TRBJ2-7	.	.	14
TGTGCCAGCAGTTCGGGGACTAGCGGGAACAATGAGCAGTTCTTC	CASSSGTSGNNEQFF	TRBV6-5	TRBJ2-1	TRBD2	.	15
TGTGCCAGCAATACGGGGCAGGGGAGGAACTATGGCTACACCTTC	CASNTGQGRNYGYTF	TRBV28	TRBJ1-2	.	once	15
TGCGCCAGCAGCCAAGGGTGGGGGGCAGACTATGGCTACACCTTC	CASSQGWGADYGYTF	TRBV4-3	TRBJ1-2	.	.	15